The 26 T cell receptor beta chains below were found in one sample sequenced in a study of CD8 T cells in ankylosing spondylitis. The study's findings and limits: The study identified a TCR beta motif of several highly homologous variants that appeared characteristic of ankylosing spondylitis blood.

Their recognized antigens are unknown. TCRdb analysed the 5' RACE reads with MiXCR anew, one entry per CDR3 protein. This sample has over 450,000 distinct CDR3 sequences, with 9.5% to 15% found just once. The specimen was blood, either unsorted or a sorted T cell fraction (not recorded which). The receptors were gathered from a male donor with ankylosing spondylitis.

The V gene is TRBV20-1, the J gene TRBJ2-1; D is possibly TRBD2 (6 bases). With 3 bases removed from V and 2 bases from J, the gap between germline ends came to 14 bases. The CDR3 sequence is 15 residues long. Germline CDR1 and CDR2: DFQATT and SNEGSKA (reference sequence). CDR3 residues: CSASPPSGPYNEQFF. In nucleotides, the CDR3 is TGCAGTGCTAGCCCCCCCAGCGGGCCCTACAATGAGCAGTTCTTC.

This clonotype appeared many times. The V and J genes are TRBV5-1 and TRBJ2-1, with 13 bases aligning to TRBD2. Germline CDR1 and CDR2: SGHRS and YFSETQ. This CDR3 is 15 amino acids long. Trimming removed 3 bases from V and 8 bases from J; junction bases left unmatched: 5. Written as DNA, the CDR3 is TGCGCCAGCAGCTCACTAGCGGGAGGGCTTGATGAGCAGTTCTTC. Translation: CASSSLAGGLDEQFF.

In this sample, this clonotype turned up a few times. The genes are TRBV12-5 and TRBJ2-3; D may be TRBD2 (5 bases). Trimming stripped 9 bases from V and 1 base from J, with 14 bases between. The CDR3 loop spans 14 amino acids. Germline lookup yields CDR1 LGHNT and CDR2 FRNRAP. The CDR3 DNA reads TGTGCTAGCGGTCGGAGAGGGCGCACAGATACGCAGTATTTT. Its translation is CASGRRGRTDTQYF.

This clonotype was seen many times. The rearrangement uses TRBV4-2 and TRBJ1-1; TRBD1 might be the D (5 bases). From germline, CDR1 is LGHNA and CDR2 YNFKEQ. The V end lost 0 bases, the J end lost 3 bases, and 17 bases lay between the germline ends. The length of the CDR3 is 17 residues. CDR3 nucleotides: TGTGCCAGCAGCCAAGAAGAGGGGAGTAACAGAGACACTGAAGCTTTCTTT. It translates to CASSQEEGSNRDTEAFF.

This chain links TRBV9 with TRBJ1-1; weak D call: TRBD1 (5 bases). CDR1 SGDLS and CDR2 YYNGEE come from the germline V gene. The CDR3 length is 14 residues. Deletions cut 4 bases from V and 4 bases from J, with 14 bases between. The CDR3 DNA follows: TGTGCCAGCAGCCATCCTGGGGCAGGCACTGAAGCTTTCTTT. This codes for CASSHPGAGTEAFF.

This chain uses TRBV20-1 with TRBJ2-5; 12 bases align to TRBD1. Germline lookup yields CDR1 DFQATT and CDR2 SNEGSKA (reference sequence). This CDR3 contains 15 residues. V dropped 2 bases and J dropped 4; count of bases not matched to a gene: 5. CDR3 sequence reads: CSARKPGQGAETQYF. CDR3 DNA sequence: TGCAGTGCTAGAAAACCGGGACAGGGGGCAGAGACCCAGTACTTC.

The table lists this clonotype with a few counts. CDR3 in DNA: TGTGCCAGCACCTGGGACTTTTACGAGCAGTACTTC. Amino acid sequence: CASTWDFYEQYF. The chain links TRBV6-1 to TRBJ2-7; possible D gene TRBD2, 6 bases. The CDR3 is 12 amino acids. The germline V gene encodes CDR1 MNHNS and CDR2 SASEGT. Trimming pared 7 bases from V and 4 bases from J, leaving 11 bases between.

This clonotype showed up just a few times. The CDR3 loop reads CASSLNRGESYEQYV. CDR3 nucleotides: TGTGCCAGCAGCTTAAACAGGGGGGAAAGCTACGAGCAGTACGTC. The chain uses TRBV7-8 and TRBJ2-7; 8 bases are a match to TRBD1. Germline loops: CDR1 SGHVS, CDR2 FQNEAQ. CDR3 length: 15 amino acids. V lost 2 bases, J lost 3 bases, and 6 bases stayed unmatched.

This clonotype has just a few counts. The chain employs TRBV13 and TRBJ2-7; D might be TRBD2 (5 bases). Trimming removed 0 bases from V and 6 bases from J, with 12 bases in between. Germline V gene lookup returns CDR1 PRHDT and CDR2 FYEKMQ (reference sequence). The CDR3 extends over 14 amino acids. The CDR3 loop is CASSLGQLVSEQYV. The CDR3 DNA sequence: TGTGCCAGCAGCTTAGGCCAACTAGTATCCGAGCAGTACGTC.

This clonotype was observed at least ten times. This chain joins TRBV14 and TRBJ2-3, with unresolved D. The CDR3 runs 17 residues. Per germline, CDR1 SGHDN and CDR2 FVKESK. V was shortened by 0 bases and J by 0 bases, with 13 bases between the two germline ends. CDR3 amino acids: CASSQDVAYASTDTQYF. The CDR3 DNA reads TGTGCCAGCAGCCAAGATGTGGCATATGCTAGCACAGATACGCAGTATTTT.

In this sample, this clonotype turned up many times. The chain recombines TRBV10-3 with TRBJ2-7; the D call may be TRBD1 or TRBD2 (5 bases each). V was shortened by 11 bases and J by 6 bases, with 17 bases between the two germline ends. Per the germline V gene, CDR1 is ENHRY and CDR2 is SYGVKD. The CDR3 loop spans 12 amino acids. The CDR3 spells CAAEGPRTEQYF. In DNA form, the CDR3 reads TGTGCCGCTGAGGGGCCTCGGACCGAGCAGTACTTC.

This clonotype was picked up many times. The V gene is TRBV7-2, the J gene TRBJ2-1, with D possibly TRBD1 on 5 matching bases. V lost 8 bases and J 8 bases, leaving 16 bases between the germline ends. The CDR3 covers 13 residues. CDR1 is SGHTA and CDR2 is FQGNSA in the germline V gene. CDR3 sequence (DNA): TGTGCCAGCCGACAGAATCAGGTTGATGAGCAGTTCTTC. This gives the protein CASRQNQVDEQFF.

J is TRBJ2-2 and V is TRBV7-2; 9 bases are a match to TRBD2. From germline, CDR1 is SGHTA and CDR2 FQGNSA. This CDR3 contains 17 residues. The junction had 7 bases not matched to a gene; V was cut back by 1 base and J by 4 bases. CDR3 bases: TGTGCCAGCAGCTTAGTGCCTAGCGGGACGGGCACCGGGGAGCTGTTTTTT. As protein: CASSLVPSGTGTGELFF.

This clonotype occurred many times. This chain connects TRBV12-3 or TRBV12-4 to TRBJ2-7; 11 nucleotides align to TRBD2. V dropped 3 bases and J dropped 7; count of bases not matched to a gene: 5. The CDR3 runs 14 residues. The CDR3 DNA is TGTGCCAGCAGTTTTACTAGCGGGAGCGGGGAGCAGTACTTC. This translates into CASSFTSGSGEQYF.

This clonotype has a count of ten or more. V usage is TRBV29-1 and J usage is TRBJ2-1; 11 bases map to TRBD2. The CDR3 is 13 amino acids. V lost 7 bases and J lost 4; bases outside the gene matches: 3. Germline lookup yields CDR1 SQVTM and CDR2 ANQGSEA. In DNA, the CDR3 is TGCAGCGGGGGACTAGCGGTTTACAATGAGCAGTTCTTC. Its translation is CSGGLAVYNEQFF.

The chain recombines TRBV20-1 with TRBJ2-5; D gene unclear. Germline V lookup: CDR1 DFQATT, CDR2 SNEGSKA (reference sequence). The V end lost 3 bases, the J end lost 2 bases, and 10 bases lay between the germline ends. CDR3 length: 13 amino acids. The DNA for the CDR3 is TGCAGTGCTAGTCGAACGGATCAAGAGACCCAGTACTTC. Its translation: CSASRTDQETQYF.

The V call is TRBV15, the J call TRBJ2-5; D is unresolved. This CDR3 is built from 15 residues. The V end was cut by 0 bases, the J end by 4 bases, with 12 bases between. Per the germline V gene, CDR1 is LNHNV and CDR2 is YYDKDF (reference sequence). CDR3 residues: CATSRDLGEGETQYF. The CDR3 bases are TGTGCCACCAGCAGAGACCTTGGTGAAGGAGAGACCCAGTACTTC.

The chain combines TRBV11-2 with TRBJ2-5; 8 positions agree with TRBD2. The CDR3 runs 15 residues. Trimming took 5 bases from V and 4 from J; bases not matched to a gene: 9. The germline V gene encodes CDR1 SGHAT and CDR2 FQNNGV. This chain's CDR3 is CASSQTGGPGETQYF. The CDR3 DNA sequence: TGTGCCAGCAGCCAGACGGGAGGGCCTGGAGAGACCCAGTACTTC. Combining the CDR3 with reference TRBV11-2 and TRBJ2-5 gives the whole variable domain EAGVAQSPRYKIIEKRQSVAFWCNPISGHATLYWYQQILGQGPKLLIQFQNNGVVDDSQLPKDRFSAERLKGVDSTLKIQPAKLEDSAVYLCASSQTGGPGETQYFGPGTRLLVL.

In this sample, this clonotype turned up a few times. The chain employs TRBV5-1 and TRBJ2-3, with 8 bases identical to TRBD1. Germline CDR1 and CDR2: SGHRS and YFSETQ. This CDR3 is 13 amino acids long. V was pared by 6 bases and J by 6 bases, with 6 bases of the junction left unmatched. The CDR3 reads CASTGQVGDTQYF. CDR3 nucleotide sequence: TGCGCCAGCACGGGACAGGTTGGGGATACGCAGTATTTT.

In this sample, this clonotype turned up a few times. The rearrangement uses TRBV10-3 and TRBJ2-7; D may be TRBD2 (5 bases). Germline values: CDR1 ENHRY, CDR2 SYGVKD. This CDR3 has 13 residues. Between the trimmed V and J ends, which lost 2 bases and 6 bases, there was a span of 11 bases. CDR3 sequence: CAISEEDLGEQYF. The CDR3 DNA reads as TGTGCCATCAGTGAGGAGGACTTGGGCGAGCAGTACTTC.

This clonotype appeared a few times. The chain couples TRBV24-1 to TRBJ1-5, with 9 positions matching TRBD1. V was clipped by 4 bases and J by 5 bases; unmatched bases: 8. CDR1 KGHDR and CDR2 SFDVKD come from the germline V gene. The CDR3 spans 16 residues. The CDR3 here is CATSEAGTGSDQPQHF. The CDR3 bases are TGTGCCACCAGTGAAGCCGGGACAGGGTCCGATCAGCCCCAGCATTTT.

This clonotype was recorded at least ten times. This rearrangement joins TRBV10-3 to TRBJ2-1; 7 positions agree with TRBD2. The ends lost 6 bases at V and 2 bases at J; junction bases unmatched: 10. Germline lookup yields CDR1 ENHRY and CDR2 SYGVKD. CDR3 size: 16 residues. For the CDR3, the DNA is TGTGCCATCAGGGATCTGGGAGCGGGACCCTACAATGAGCAGTTCTTC. Amino acids: CAIRDLGAGPYNEQFF.

This clonotype was found many times. The rearrangement links TRBV7-2 to TRBJ1-1, with D possibly matching TRBD1 (5 bases). The CDR3 consists of 15 residues. The V and J ends lost 1 base and 2 bases respectively, with 11 bases between them. CDR1 is SGHTA, CDR2 FQGNSA, per germline. CDR3 DNA: TGTGCCAGCAGCTTAGTGGGGGGAACAAACACTGAAGCTTTCTTT. Translation gives CASSLVGGTNTEAFF.

This clonotype was seen only a few times. This chain links TRBV5-5 with TRBJ2-6; D is possibly TRBD2 (6 bases). Per germline, CDR1 SGHKS and CDR2 YYEKEE (reference sequence). Trimming removed 1 base from V and 0 bases from J, with 8 bases in between. The CDR3 loop spans 16 amino acids. The CDR3 coding sequence is TGTGCCAGCAGCTTGTGGGGGGACTCTGGGGCCAACGTCCTGACTTTC. This sequence encodes CASSLWGDSGANVLTF.

The chain carries TRBV20-1 and TRBJ1-4; D not certain. CDR3 length: 14 amino acids. Germline V gene sequence: CDR1 DFQATT, CDR2 SNEGSKA (reference sequence). Trimming shortened V by 4 bases and J by 5 bases, and 14 bases separated the two germline ends. In nucleotides, the CDR3 is TGCAGTGCTACCCCGAGTTACGGGAATGAAAAACTGTTTTTT. This gives the protein CSATPSYGNEKLFF.

This clonotype came up a few times. This rearrangement joins TRBV5-6 to TRBJ2-7; D gene uncertain. CDR3 length: 12 amino acids. V was shortened by 4 bases and J by 5 bases, with 10 bases between the two germline ends. CDR1 and CDR2 (germline): SGHDT, YYEEEE. The CDR3: CASSASFHEQYF. In DNA, the CDR3 is TGTGCCAGCAGCGCGTCGTTCCACGAGCAGTACTTC.